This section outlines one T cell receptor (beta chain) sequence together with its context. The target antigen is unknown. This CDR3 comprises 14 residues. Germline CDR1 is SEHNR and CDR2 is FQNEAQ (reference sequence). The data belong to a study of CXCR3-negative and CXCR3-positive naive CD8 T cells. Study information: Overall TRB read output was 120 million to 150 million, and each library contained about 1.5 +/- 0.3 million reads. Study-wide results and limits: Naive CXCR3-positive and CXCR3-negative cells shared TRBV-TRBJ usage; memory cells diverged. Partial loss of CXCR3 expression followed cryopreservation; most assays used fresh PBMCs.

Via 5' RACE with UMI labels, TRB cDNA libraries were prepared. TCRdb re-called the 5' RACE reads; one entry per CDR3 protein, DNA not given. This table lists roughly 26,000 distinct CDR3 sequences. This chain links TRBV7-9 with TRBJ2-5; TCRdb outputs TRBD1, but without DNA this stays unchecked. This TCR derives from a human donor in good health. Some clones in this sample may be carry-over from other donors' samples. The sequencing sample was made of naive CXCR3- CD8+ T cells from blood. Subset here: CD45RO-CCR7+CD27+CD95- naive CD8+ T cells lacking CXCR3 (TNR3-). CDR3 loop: CASSDREATETQYF. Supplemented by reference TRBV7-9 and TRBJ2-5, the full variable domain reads DTGVSQNPRHKITKRGQNVTFRCDPISEHNRLYWYRQTLGQGPEFLTYFQNEAQLEKSRLLSDRFSAERPKGSFSTLEIQRTEQGDSAMYLCASSDREATETQYFGPGTRLLVL.